This TCR beta chain was sequenced for a study of blood T cell repertoires in COVID-19. Study as a whole: The origin of the acute and convalescent COVID-19 samples was the United States, Italy and Spain. From T cells, B-cell-depleted T cells, or PBMCs came the material, which was cDNA or gDNA.

As handled by the study authors: Reference gene primer amplification gave estimated nucleated cell counts. Assay: immunoSEQ multiplex PCR; the TCRdb copy retains only in-frame clones and omits some. From that table come the V and J calls and clone size; the DNA was used to work out D and trimming. Among more than 130,000 clones listed, 87% were seen once. The V end lost 0 bases, the J end lost 8 bases, and 11 bases lay between the germline ends. This CDR3 spans 13 amino acids. Germline V gene lookup returns CDR1 SGHRS and CDR2 YFSETQ. This sequence joins TRBV5-1 and TRBJ1-2; D not resolved. The source is a woman in her forties with acute or convalescent COVID-19. The sequencing input was peripheral blood. The CDR3 bases are TGCGCCAGCAGCTTGGCTTCCGGCGGGGGCTACACCTTC. It specifies CASSLASGGGYTF.